The next 10 T cell receptor beta chains were all read from a single sample in a study of spatial heterogeneity in lung cancer. Each CDR3 protein gets one entry after TCRdb re-called the 5' RACE reads with MiXCR. The repertoire consists of around 100,000 distinct CDR3 sequences, with 3.5% to 5% occurring once and the leading ten covering approximately 21%. What these receptors recognize is not known. General study results and limits: Expanded alpha and beta TCR counts within tumors tracked tumor mutation counts.

Time point denoted: sample taken at primary tumor resection. The sample consisted of lung tumor tissue, taken at surgery. The source is a male donor with early-stage non-small cell lung cancer.

This clonotype was seen a single time. Given a much more abundant clone one base away, this may be a read error. This sequence joins TRBV3-1 and TRBJ2-7, with D uncertain. Trimming took off 4 bases at V and 3 bases at J, with 10 bases between the two ends. CDR1 and CDR2 from the germline V gene are LGHDT and YNNKEL (reference sequence). CDR3 length equals 13 residues. CDR3 region: CASSPGSYYEQYF. Written as DNA, the CDR3 is TGTGCCAGCAGCCCAGGTTCCTACTACGAGCAGTACTTC.

This clonotype has ten or more counts. The limits of the CDR3 on the DNA are not certain, so only TCRdb's listed CDR3 is given. The chain couples TRBV29-1 to TRBJ2-5; TRBD1, the D gene given by the table, was not confirmed from the DNA. CDR1 is SQVTM, CDR2 ANQGSEA, per germline. A total of 15 residues make up the CDR3, ends included. CDR3: CSVGPGPMLVETQYF.

Ten or more counts support this clonotype. This chain links TRBV12-3 or TRBV12-4 with TRBJ2-7; no definite D call. The germline V and J ends were trimmed by 5 bases and 1 base, with 18 bases remaining between them. The CDR3 loop spans 16 amino acids. The CDR3 DNA sequence: TGTGCCAGCAGTCACATCGTCTCACTGGGGTCCTACGAGCAGTACTTC. Translation gives CASSHIVSLGSYEQYF.

This clonotype was counted many times. V and J are TRBV7-6 and TRBJ1-4; the D gene is possibly TRBD1 (5 bases). V lost 2 bases and J lost 11, with 21 bases in between. The CDR3 loop spans 16 amino acids. The V gene's germline CDR1 is SGHVS and CDR2 FNYEAQ. CDR3 sequence reads: CASSLLFSDGTGKLFF. DNA of the CDR3: TGTGCCAGCAGCTTATTGTTTAGTGACGGGACGGGGAAACTGTTTTTT.

The table lists this clonotype with many counts. The chain recombines TRBV28 with TRBJ2-3, with 10 bases that match TRBD2. CDR3 length: 15 amino acids. J gave up 4 bases and V 5 bases, and 6 bases lay outside the gene matches. CDR1 and CDR2 (germline): MDHEN, SYDVKM. The CDR3 loop is CASSSGRAEADTQYF. The CDR3 nucleotides are TGTGCCAGCAGTAGCGGGAGGGCCGAAGCAGATACGCAGTATTTT.

The V gene is TRBV27, the J gene TRBJ2-5; D possibly corresponds to TRBD2 (5 bases). With 10 bases removed from V and 0 bases from J, the gap between germline ends came to 21 bases. The CDR3 loop spans 16 amino acids. In germline, CDR1 is MNHEY, CDR2 SMNVEV (reference sequence). The CDR3 nucleotides are TGTGCCACCCGGGGATTAGCTGTAGGGTACCAAGAGACCCAGTACTTC. Amino acid sequence: CATRGLAVGYQETQYF.

This clonotype was seen a few times. The genes are TRBV3-1 and TRBJ2-1; TRBD2 matches 12 bases. CDR3 size: 16 residues. Germline CDR1 LGHDT, CDR2 YNNKEL (reference sequence). V shed 7 bases and J 7 bases; nucleotides not matched to a gene: 11. In DNA form, the CDR3 reads TGTGCCAGCACCAACGGACTAGCGGGGCTGGGGAATGAGCAGTTCTTC. Translation gives CASTNGLAGLGNEQFF.

This clonotype appeared many times. The rearrangement joins TRBV11-2 to TRBJ2-3; D may be TRBD2 (6 bases). Deletions cut 2 bases from V and 6 bases from J, with 12 bases between. The V gene's germline CDR1 is SGHAT and CDR2 FQNNGV. There are 14 residues in the CDR3. CDR3 sequence: CASSLTGEFDTQYF. The CDR3 DNA is TGTGCCAGCAGCTTAACGGGAGAGTTCGATACGCAGTATTTT. Full variable domain (missing parts from reference TRBV11-2 and TRBJ2-3): EAGVAQSPRYKIIEKRQSVAFWCNPISGHATLYWYQQILGQGPKLLIQFQNNGVVDDSQLPKDRFSAERLKGVDSTLKIQPAKLEDSAVYLCASSLTGEFDTQYFGPGTRLTVL.

In this sample, this clonotype turned up many times. The chain couples TRBV2 to TRBJ2-3, with 10 bases identical to TRBD2. CDR1 and CDR2 (germline): SNHLY, FYNNEI. The CDR3 length is 16 residues. V lost 7 bases, J lost 0 bases, and 7 bases stayed unmatched. This CDR3 is CASTTSGESSTDTQYF. CDR3 DNA sequence: TGTGCCAGCACCACTAGCGGGGAATCTAGCACAGATACGCAGTATTTT. Drawing the rest from reference TRBV2 and TRBJ2-3, the complete variable domain is EPEVTQTPSHQVTQMGQEVILRCVPISNHLYFYWYRQILGQKVEFLVSFYNNEISEKSEIFDDQFSVERPDGSNFTLKIRSTKLEDSAMYFCASTTSGESSTDTQYFGPGTRLTVL.

This clonotype was observed at least ten times. The CDR3 protein is CASSHLAGGTDTQYF. DNA of the CDR3: TGTGCCAGCAGCCACCTAGCGGGAGGTACAGATACGCAGTATTTT. The chain is built from TRBV3-1 and TRBJ2-3, with 11 bases identical to TRBD2. Germline trimming cut 3 bases from V and 3 bases from J; bases unmatched to any gene: 2. In germline, CDR1 is LGHDT, CDR2 YNNKEL (reference sequence). The CDR3 has 15 amino acids.